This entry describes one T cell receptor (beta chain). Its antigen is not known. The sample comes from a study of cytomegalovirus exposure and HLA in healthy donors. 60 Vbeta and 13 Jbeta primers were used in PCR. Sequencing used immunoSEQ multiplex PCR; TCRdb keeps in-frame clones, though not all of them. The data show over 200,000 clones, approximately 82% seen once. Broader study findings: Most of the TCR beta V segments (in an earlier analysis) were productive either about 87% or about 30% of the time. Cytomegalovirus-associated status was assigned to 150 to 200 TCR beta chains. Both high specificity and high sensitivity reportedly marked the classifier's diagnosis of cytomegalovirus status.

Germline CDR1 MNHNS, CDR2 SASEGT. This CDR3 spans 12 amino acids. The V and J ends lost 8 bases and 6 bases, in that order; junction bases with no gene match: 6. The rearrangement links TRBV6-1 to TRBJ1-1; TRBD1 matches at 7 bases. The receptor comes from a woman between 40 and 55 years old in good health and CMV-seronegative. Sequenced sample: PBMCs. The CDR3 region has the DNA TGTGCCAGCCAGACAGGGTCCGCTGAAGCTTTCTTT. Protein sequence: CASQTGSAEAFF.